This T cell receptor (beta chain) was sequenced during a study of radiotherapy plus CTLA-4 blockade in lung cancer. Germline values: CDR1 LNHDA, CDR2 SQIVND (reference sequence). CDR3 size: 16 residues. The V gene end was trimmed by 5 bases and the J gene end by 7 bases; junction bases not matched to a gene: 12. Here immunoSEQ multiplex PCR was the method, and the copy in TCRdb shows in-frame clones only, minus some. Counted here are more than 95,000 clones, roughly 74% occurring once; the ten biggest clones make up 2.8%. The sample here was peripheral blood, taken from a patient treated with radiotherapy plus ipilimumab. This sequence originates from a human donor with non-small cell lung cancer who had a partial response to radiotherapy plus ipilimumab. Some clones in this sample may be carry-over from other donors' samples. J is TRBJ2-3 and V is TRBV19; 10 positions match TRBD1. The DNA of the CDR3 is TGTGCCAGTAGTGTATCATCGGGACAGGGGATTTATACGCAGTATTTT. As protein: CASSVSSGQGIYTQYF.